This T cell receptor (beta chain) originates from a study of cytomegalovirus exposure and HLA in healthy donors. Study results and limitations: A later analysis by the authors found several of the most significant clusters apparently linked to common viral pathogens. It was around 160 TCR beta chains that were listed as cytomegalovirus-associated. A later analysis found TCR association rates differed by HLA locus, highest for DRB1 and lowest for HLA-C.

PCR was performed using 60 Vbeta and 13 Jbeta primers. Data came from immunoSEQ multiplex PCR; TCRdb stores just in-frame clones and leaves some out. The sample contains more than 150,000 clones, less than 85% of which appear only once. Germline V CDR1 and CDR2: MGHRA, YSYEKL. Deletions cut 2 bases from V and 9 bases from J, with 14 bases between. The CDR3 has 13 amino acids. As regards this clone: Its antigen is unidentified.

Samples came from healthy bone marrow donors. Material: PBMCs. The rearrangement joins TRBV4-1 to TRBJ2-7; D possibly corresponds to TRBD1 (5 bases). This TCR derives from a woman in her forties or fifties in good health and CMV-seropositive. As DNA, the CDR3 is TGCGCCAGCAGCCAATGGACCGACCAGGGGCAGTACTTC. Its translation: CASSQWTDQGQYF.